This T cell receptor beta chain was sequenced for a study of shared clonotypes between healthy human individuals. Turning to the study itself: CD4 naive and CD4 memory each took three plates per donor, while CD8 naive took two and CD8 memory one. Findings and caveats of the study: Generation probabilities were higher for clonotypes shared across all four sorted-subset donors than for unshared ones.

DNA at about 210 ng, roughly 27,000 T cell genomes, went into sorted-subset replicate PCRs. The repertoire was sequenced with immunoSEQ multiplex PCR; TCRdb's copy has only in-frame clones and lacks some. The sample consists of 630,000 or so clones, 95% to 98% of them appearing once. Points on this clone: Its antigen is not known.

CDR3 length: 13 amino acids. The germline V gene has CDR1 MNHNS and CDR2 SASEGT. V was trimmed by 7 bases and J by 0 bases, leaving 6 bases between them. Naive CD8 cells lacked CD45RO, underwent positive selection for CCR7 and left out terminally differentiated effector memory CD45RA+ cells. All the donors were Caucasian adults who lived in Nashville, Tennessee. Source material: naive CD8+ T cells sorted from blood. The chain employs TRBV6-1 and TRBJ1-4; unclear D gene. The receptor was derived from a man aged 25 to 40 in good health. The CDR3 is CASKSTTNEKLFF. CDR3 DNA: TGTGCCAGCAAGTCCACAACTAATGAAAAACTGTTTTTT.